This T cell receptor (beta chain) was captured in a study of control samples from healthy donors and cancer patients. This CDR3 region has 15 residues. V shed 1 base and J shed 3 bases, with 14 bases lying between them. Germline-derived CDR1 and CDR2 are SGDLS and YYNGEE. Using immunoSEQ multiplex PCR, the repertoire was profiled, and TCRdb retains in-frame clones only, with some absent. The sample shows some 40,000 clones, about 94% of them seen only once. Sequencing was performed on blood. The origin of this receptor is a man aged 55-75 years in good health. The chain carries TRBV9 and TRBJ2-7; D is perhaps TRBD1 (7 bases). As DNA, the CDR3 is TGTGCCAGCAGCGTAAACCAGGGGGGCCACTACGAGCAGTACTTC. This sequence encodes CASSVNQGGHYEQYF. The variable domain in full, completed from reference TRBV9 and TRBJ2-7, reads DSGVTQTPKHLITATGQRVTLRCSPRSGDLSVYWYQQSLDQGLQFLIQYYNGEERAKGNILERFSAQQFPDLHSELNLSSLELGDSALYFCASSVNQGGHYEQYFGPGTRLTVT.